This T cell receptor beta chain was documented in a study of shared clonotypes between healthy human individuals. Worth noting for this clone: What it binds is not known.

The authors loaded around 220 ng DNA, 30,000 to 35,000 T cell genomes, into sorted-subset replicate PCRs. Produced via immunoSEQ multiplex PCR; TCRdb's table is partial and in-frame only. There are millions of clones in the sample; roughly nine tenths occur only once, and about 0.13% lies in the top ten. Only Caucasian adults living in Nashville, Tennessee served as donors. CD45RA-negative memory and CD45RA+ naive subsets were split from the CD4+ cells. Study-level findings and limits: Sharing across a few donors was seen in 4% to 6.5% of naive CD4 clonotypes.

The source material was naive CD4+ T cells sorted from blood. The subset was: CD45RA+ positively selected. The source of this sequence is a man aged 18 to 29 in good health.

This CDR3 is CASSSDRVSYNSPLHF. The DNA of the CDR3 is TGTGCCAGCAGTTCTGACAGGGTCTCCTATAATTCACCCCTCCACTTT. The genes are TRBV6-5 and TRBJ1-6, with 7 nucleotides matching TRBD1. After removal of 4 bases from V and 0 bases from J, the junction contained 3 bases not matched to a gene. Per germline, CDR1 MNHEY and CDR2 SVGAGI. The CDR3 covers 16 residues.